Below are 8 T cell receptor beta chains sequenced from a single sample in a study of blood T cells in healthy people across ages (dated by TCRdb to the mid-2010s). The library was obtained by 5' RACE. The sequencer listed for this sample is Illumina HiSeq 2500. A second PCR of about 6 to 11 cycles was performed with a sample-barcoded 5' primer and a J-beta primer mix. TCRdb passed the public sequencing reads through fastp at Q25 and MiXCR, retaining productive beta sequences. Every entry covers one CDR3 protein and lists the most common genes and DNA from its rows. The table for this sample lists roughly 800,000 distinct CDR3 sequences; around 25% of them were counted only once. The leading ten clones occupy under 4.5% of the sample. This sample was shared with a second study, whose subject was T cells of mothers and their children.

The sequenced material came from blood. The receptors shown here come from a boy between 10 and 17 years old in good health.

In the case of this clonotype: A read error may explain this, as a much larger clone is one base away. The chain is built from TRBV14 and TRBJ1-1; the D is unclear. This CDR3 region has 13 residues. Germline loops: CDR1 SGHDN, CDR2 FVKESK. The CDR3 region has the DNA TGTGCCAGCAGCCAGGTGTTGAACACTGAACCTTTCTTT. Translating it yields CASSQVLNTEPFF.

The chain joins TRBV20-1 to TRBJ2-5; 7 bases align to TRBD2. Trimming at V came to 2 bases and at J to 2 bases, leaving 5 bases not matched to a gene. Germline values: CDR1 DFQATT, CDR2 SNEGSKA (reference sequence). The length of the CDR3 is 14 residues. Here the CDR3 DNA reads TGCAGTGCTAGATCTACTAGCGCTCAAGAGACCCAGTACTTC. This encodes CSARSTSAQETQYF.

This clonotype has only a few counts. The chain combines TRBV20-1 with TRBJ2-3, with 10 bases aligning to TRBD1. Trimming cost V 5 bases and J 5 bases; bases outside gene matches: 4. The CDR3 extends over 13 amino acids. CDR1 and CDR2 (germline): DFQATT, SNEGSKA (reference sequence). Written as DNA, the CDR3 is TGCAGTGCTGGGACAGGGGAGGTAGATACGCAGTATTTT. This sequence encodes CSAGTGEVDTQYF.

This clonotype was observed a handful of times. The chain joins TRBV14 to TRBJ2-1; no definite D call. The end of the DNA fits TRBJ2-7 better, so the J call may be wrong. The germline V gene has CDR1 SGHDN and CDR2 FVKESK. The CDR3 length is 11 residues. The CDR3 loop reads CASSAPYEQYF. The CDR3 DNA reads TGTGCCAGCAGCGCTCCCTACGAGCAGTACTTC.

This chain connects TRBV6-1 to TRBJ2-2; no clear D. The CDR3 runs to 13 residues. Trimming pared 3 bases from V and 10 bases from J, leaving 12 bases between. Per the germline V gene, CDR1 is MNHNS and CDR2 is SASEGT. Written as DNA, the CDR3 is TGTGCCAGCAGTGAGGGATTTCGTAAGGAGCTGTTTTTT. Its translation: CASSEGFRKELFF.

Here the CDR3 DNA reads TGTGCCATCAGTGAGTTAGATACGCAGTATTTT. It translates to CAISELDTQYF. The V gene is TRBV10-3, the J gene TRBJ2-3; D gene uncertain. This CDR3 spans 11 amino acids. V was shortened by 1 base and J by 5 bases, with 1 base between the two germline ends. The germline V gene encodes CDR1 ENHRY and CDR2 SYGVKD.

The genes are TRBV11-2 and TRBJ2-2; 13 bases are shared with TRBD2. This CDR3 has 17 residues. The trim removed 5 bases at V and 5 bases at J, leaving 8 bases unmatched. Germline CDR1 and CDR2: SGHAT and FQNNGV. CDR3 sequence reads: CASSLGLAGDSTGELFF. The CDR3 DNA reads TGTGCCAGCAGCCTCGGACTAGCGGGAGACTCTACCGGGGAGCTGTTTTTT. The variable domain in full, with the rest retrieved from reference TRBV11-2 and TRBJ2-2, is EAGVAQSPRYKIIEKRQSVAFWCNPISGHATLYWYQQILGQGPKLLIQFQNNGVVDDSQLPKDRFSAERLKGVDSTLKIQPAKLEDSAVYLCASSLGLAGDSTGELFFGEGSRLTVL.

The rearrangement uses TRBV7-9 and TRBJ2-7; TRBD1 might be the D (6 bases). CDR1 SEHNR and CDR2 FQNEAQ come from the germline V gene (reference sequence). The CDR3 has 15 amino acids. Deletions cut 5 bases from V and 1 base from J, with 15 bases between. CDR3 bases: TGTGCCAGCAGCCCCAGGGAACAGGGTTCCTACGAGCAGTACTTC. The encoded protein is CASSPREQGSYEQYF.